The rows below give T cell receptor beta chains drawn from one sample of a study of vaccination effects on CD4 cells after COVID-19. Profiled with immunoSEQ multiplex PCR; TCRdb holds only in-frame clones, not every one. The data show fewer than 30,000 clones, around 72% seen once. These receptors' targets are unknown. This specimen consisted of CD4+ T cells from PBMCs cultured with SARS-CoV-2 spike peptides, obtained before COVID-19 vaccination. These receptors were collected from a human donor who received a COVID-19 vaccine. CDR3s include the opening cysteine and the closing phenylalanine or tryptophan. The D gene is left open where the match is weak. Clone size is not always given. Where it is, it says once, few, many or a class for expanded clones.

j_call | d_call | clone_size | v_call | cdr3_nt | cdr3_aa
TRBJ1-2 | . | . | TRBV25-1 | TGTGCCAGCAGTGATCCTCCTTATGGCTACACCTTC | CASSDPPYGYTF
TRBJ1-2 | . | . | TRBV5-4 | TGTGCCAGCAGCTTGGTTGGGGCGGGCGGCTACACCTTC | CASSLVGAGGYTF
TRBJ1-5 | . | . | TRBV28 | TGTGCCAGCAGTACGAGCTGGGAGATCAACGCTTATAGCAATCAGCCCCAGCATTTT | CASSTSWEINAYSNQPQHF
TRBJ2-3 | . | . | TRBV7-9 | TGTGCCAGCAGCTTTCGGGACCCTTTCACAGATACGCAGTATTTT | CASSFRDPFTDTQYF
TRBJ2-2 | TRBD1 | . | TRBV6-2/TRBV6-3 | TGTGCCAGCAGTGCGCGAGGCTGGACAGGGGAGGACACCGGGGAGCTGTTTTTT | CASSARGWTGEDTGELFF
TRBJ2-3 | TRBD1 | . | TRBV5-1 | TGCGCCAGCAGCTTGGTTCGACAGGGCTCCCTGGGAGATACGCAGTATTTT | CASSLVRQGSLGDTQYF
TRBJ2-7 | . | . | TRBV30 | TGTGCCTGGAGTGTACAGGTGACCCTCGGCGGGCAGTACTTC | CAWSVQVTLGGQYF
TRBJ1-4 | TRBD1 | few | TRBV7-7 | TGTGCTAGCAGCCCGACAGGGATTAATGAAAAACTGTTTTTT | CASSPTGINEKLFF
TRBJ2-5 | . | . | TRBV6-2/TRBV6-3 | TGTGCCAGCAGTTACTCTGGGCTAGGGGGGGAGACCCAGTACTTC | CASSYSGLGGETQYF
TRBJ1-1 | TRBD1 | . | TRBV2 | TGTGCCAGCAGGGGACAGGGCCTCATGAACACTGAAGCTTTCTTT | CASRGQGLMNTEAFF
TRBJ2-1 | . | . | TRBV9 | TGTGCCAGCAGCGTGGGGCGGGGTACCTACAATGAGCAGTTCTTC | CASSVGRGTYNEQFF
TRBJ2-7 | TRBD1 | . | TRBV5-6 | TGTGCCAGCAGCTCTACGCAGGGGGACGGCGAGCAGTACTTC | CASSSTQGDGEQYF
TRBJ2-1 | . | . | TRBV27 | TGTGCCAGCAGTGCCGACCGATGGGGTTACAATGAGCAGTTCTTC | CASSADRWGYNEQFF
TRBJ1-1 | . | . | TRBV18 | TGTGCCAGCTCACCATCGACAGATGAAGCTTTCTTT | CASSPSTDEAFF
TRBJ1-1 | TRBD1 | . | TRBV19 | TGTGCCACCCGGGACAGGGGTTTGAACACTGAAGCTTTCTTT | CATRDRGLNTEAFF
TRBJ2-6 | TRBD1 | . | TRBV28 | TGTGCCAGCAGCTCAGGGGGCCGCTCTGGGGCCAACGTCCTGACTTTC | CASSSGGRSGANVLTF
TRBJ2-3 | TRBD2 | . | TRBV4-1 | TGCGCCAGCAGCACCCGGACTAGCGGGTACCCCCCAGATACGCAGTATTTT | CASSTRTSGYPPDTQYF
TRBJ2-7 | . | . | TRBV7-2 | TGTGCCAGCAGCTTAGATTCCGGGGCCCGTAGGGAGCAGTACTTC | CASSLDSGARREQYF
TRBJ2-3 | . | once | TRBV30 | TGTGCCTGGAGTGTAATAGATACGCAGTATTTT | CAWSVIDTQYF
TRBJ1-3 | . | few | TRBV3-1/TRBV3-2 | TGTGCCAGCAGCCAAGTGGGGGGGTGGTTCTCTGGAAACACCATATATTTT | CASSQVGGWFSGNTIYF
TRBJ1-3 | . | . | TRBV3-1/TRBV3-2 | TGTGCCAGCAGCCCGAGATCCGGGCCTAAAGACTCTGGAAACACCATATATTTT | CASSPRSGPKDSGNTIYF